Below, one T cell receptor beta chain is given with its context. Its matching antigen is unknown. The data originate from a study of regulatory T cells. Findings of the study overall: Patient CD8+ T cells trended toward lower Shannon entropy than controls. Patient repertoires had restricted TRB V-J pairs and skewed V and J usage, most in Tregs.

The CDR3 runs 13 residues. V lost 2 bases and J 3 bases, leaving 5 bases between the germline ends. Germline CDR1 reads MNHNY; CDR2 reads SVGAGI (reference sequence). The primer mix had 52 TRBV and 13 TRBJ primers. Only in-frame clones appear in the TCRdb table, and some are missing; sequencing was by immunoSEQ multiplex PCR. The data hold about 20,000 clones, with roughly 93% observed a single time. All CD3G-deficient patients showed autoimmunity, more severe in two. Patients aged 2 to 39 years had fewer naive T cells. The clonotype was recovered from a child under 10 years old with CD3G deficiency. The sample comprised CD8+ T cells sorted from blood. V gene TRBV6-6 combines with J gene TRBJ2-1; TRBD2 is a possible D gene (5 bases). CDR3 DNA sequence: TGTGCCAGCAGTTACCGGGACTACAATGAGCAGTTCTTC. Its protein product is CASSYRDYNEQFF.